Listed below are T cell receptor beta chains from one sample, sequenced in a study of T cells after yellow fever vaccination. TCRdb reanalysed the 5' RACE reads using MiXCR and keeps one entry per CDR3 protein. There are 250,000 to 300,000 distinct CDR3 sequences in the sample; about 5% occur only once, and less than 3.5% lies in the top ten. Here the sequenced sample was CD4+ T cells sorted from PBMCs, taken on the day of the yellow fever booster vaccination. Source of these receptors: a man in his late teens or twenties who received the YFV17D yellow fever vaccine. The CDR3 runs from the conserved cysteine through the conserved F or W. Fields, in order: J gene, V gene, CDR3 protein.

TRBJ2-5 TRBV29-1 CSVETLVRTGGELETQYF
TRBJ2-2 TRBV7-3 CASSPGSIAGELFF
TRBJ1-3 TRBV4-2 CASSQERDPGNTIYF
TRBJ2-3 TRBV5-1 CASSDILAATDTQYF
TRBJ1-3 TRBV18 CASSPPGQGAGNTIYF
TRBJ2-2 TRBV7-2 CASRSGGAPNTGELFF
TRBJ2-7 TRBV30 CAWNVQGLDEQYF
TRBJ1-5 TRBV3-1 CASSQGQGYQPQHF
TRBJ2-1 TRBV10-3 CAISDPGGDNEQFF
TRBJ2-5 TRBV5-1 CASSLVLRETQYF
TRBJ1-3 TRBV12-3/TRBV12-4 CASRWLSGNTIYF
TRBJ2-3 TRBV20-1 CSATDRGATDTQYF
TRBJ1-4 TRBV2 CATSLGQGVEKLFF
TRBJ2-5 TRBV29-1 CSVIRGLQETQYF
TRBJ1-2 TRBV5-1 CASSGGTGGDGYTF
TRBJ2-5 TRBV28 CASSFRRGPQETQYF
TRBJ1-2 TRBV5-6 CASSRIQGAINYGYTF
TRBJ2-3 TRBV28 CASSGMGLASTDTQYF
TRBJ2-1 TRBV7-2 CASSLVGADNEQFF
TRBJ2-7 TRBV10-3 CATGTLRQGDVYEQYF
TRBJ2-7 TRBV14 CASSQDLSYSYEQYF
TRBJ2-1 TRBV20-1 CSARGRGYSPYNEQFF
TRBJ2-1 TRBV7-2 CASSFSGGAKEQFF
TRBJ2-2 TRBV7-2 CASSLGTVFAGELFF
TRBJ1-1 TRBV29-1 CSAAREGEAFF
TRBJ2-7 TRBV14 CASSQDRGQGHEQYF
TRBJ2-3 TRBV7-2 CASSFLADSTDTQYF
TRBJ1-6 TRBV11-1 CASRPTGNSPLHF
TRBJ2-1 TRBV7-2 CASSVSAGNEQFF
TRBJ1-2 TRBV18 CASSPTGQGLNGYTF
TRBJ1-1 TRBV5-4 CASRATTGDRTEAFF
TRBJ1-1 TRBV5-1 CASSPRWGDTEAFF
TRBJ2-1 TRBV7-2 CASSLVYLRDGGNEQFF
TRBJ2-3 TRBV4-3 CASSQENRAAVGTQYF
TRBJ1-3 TRBV29-1 CSALLRGSGNTIYF
TRBJ1-3 TRBV12-3/TRBV12-4 CASVGPPSSGNTIYF
TRBJ2-1 TRBV7-9 CASSLGLADEQFF
TRBJ1-6 TRBV6-5 CASSSYRGGSPLHF
TRBJ1-1 TRBV4-1 CASSQDWGYTEAFF
TRBJ1-2 TRBV24-1 CATSDGRSVRQF
TRBJ1-2 TRBV6-5 CASSSLWTGGYYGYTF
TRBJ2-5 TRBV9 CASSVGMTSGGGETQYF
TRBJ2-2 TRBV19 CASSAVLTAGELFF
TRBJ1-5 TRBV20-1 CSASSGRVGQPQHF
TRBJ1-1 TRBV20-1 CSARAWTGPGTEAFF
TRBJ1-4 TRBV29-1 CSGMDRAEKLFF
TRBJ1-2 TRBV7-2 CASSLAPTKYGYTF
TRBJ1-5 TRBV12-3/TRBV12-4 CASTPRARGFNQPQHF
TRBJ2-5 TRBV9 CASSVGVRDGEETQYF
TRBJ2-2 TRBV9 CASSVTFGELFF
TRBJ1-5 TRBV7-2 CASSVSTGQPQHF
TRBJ1-5 TRBV12-3/TRBV12-4 CASATRLGSGQPQHF
TRBJ2-2 TRBV5-5 CASSLSGLGELFF
TRBJ2-5 TRBV29-1 CSVGQGFWETQYF
TRBJ2-1 TRBV5-1 CASSPLTSGGNEQFF
TRBJ2-5 TRBV3-2 CASSRVVAETQYF
TRBJ1-2 TRBV7-9 CASSLTPGGTGGYNYGYTF
TRBJ1-2 TRBV12-3/TRBV12-4 CASSLARGQANYGYTF
TRBJ2-7 TRBV5-1 CASSSPWRTGASYEQYF
TRBJ1-2 TRBV6-2/TRBV6-3 CASSYPSAYSYGYTF